This T cell receptor (beta chain) was identified during a study of T cells after somatic rescue of genetic block. The CDR3 sequence is 14 residues long. Trimming left V 2 bases short and J 1 base short, with 7 bases between. Germline CDR1 reads SGDLS; CDR2 reads YYNGEE. Assay: immunoSEQ multiplex PCR; the TCRdb copy retains only in-frame clones and omits some. The sample has about 110,000 clones, around 90% seen once. On this clone: The same CDR3 also results from other DNA sequences found in this sample.

Sequencing was performed on peripheral blood mononuclear cells (PBMCs). The source of this sequence is a woman younger than 30. The J gene is TRBJ1-5, the V gene TRBV9, with D possibly TRBD1 on 5 matching bases. The CDR3: CASSVGGSNQPQHF. In DNA form, the CDR3 reads TGTGCCAGCAGCGTGGGGGGAAGCAATCAGCCCCAGCATTTT.